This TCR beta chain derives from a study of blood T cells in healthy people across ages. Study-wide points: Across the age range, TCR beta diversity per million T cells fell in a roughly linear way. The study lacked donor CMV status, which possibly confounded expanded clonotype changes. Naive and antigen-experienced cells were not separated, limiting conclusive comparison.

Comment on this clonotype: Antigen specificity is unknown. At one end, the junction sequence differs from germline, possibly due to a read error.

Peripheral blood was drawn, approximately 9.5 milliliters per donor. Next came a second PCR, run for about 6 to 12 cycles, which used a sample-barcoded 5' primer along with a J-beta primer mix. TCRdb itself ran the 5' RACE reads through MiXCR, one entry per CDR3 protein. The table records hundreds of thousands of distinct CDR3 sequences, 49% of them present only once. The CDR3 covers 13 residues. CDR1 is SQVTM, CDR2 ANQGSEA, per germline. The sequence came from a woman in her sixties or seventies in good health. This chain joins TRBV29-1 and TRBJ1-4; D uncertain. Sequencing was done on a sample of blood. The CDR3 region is CGVEGATNEKLFF. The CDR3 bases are TGCGGCGTTGAGGGAGCAACTAATGAAAAACTGTTTTTT.